This is a list of T cell receptor beta chains from one sample in a study of shared clonotypes between healthy human individuals. Sequenced by immunoSEQ multiplex PCR; TCRdb stores in-frame clones only, minus some. Altogether some 600,000 clones are present, about 95% being singletons, with the ten largest covering around 0.1%. Sequencing was performed on naive CD8+ T cells sorted from blood. Receptor source: a woman younger than 45 in good health. CDR3s include the opening cysteine and the closing phenylalanine or tryptophan. D genes are given only for firm matches.

>TRBV4-1|-|TRBJ2-4
CASSQGDGTKNIQYF
>TRBV2|-|TRBJ2-7
CASSEGLRRLDEQYF
>TRBV10-1|-|TRBJ2-2
CASSEGYDTGELFF
>TRBV9|-|TRBJ2-1
CASSVGRVGSYNEQFF
>TRBV7-6|-|TRBJ2-7
CASSPEGEAFYEQYF
>TRBV29-1|-|TRBJ1-1
CSVVGSERANTEAFF
>TRBV28|TRBD2|TRBJ2-1
CASSLSREGGNEQFF
>TRBV7-6|-|TRBJ2-3
CASSLGVGPPGDTQYF
>TRBV28|TRBD2|TRBJ2-7
CASSTQREVFGYEQYF
>TRBV2|-|TRBJ1-1
CATRHVNTEAFF
>TRBV19|-|TRBJ2-7
CASSIESFNLRHEQYF
>TRBV9|TRBD2|-
CASSVGLAGYEQYF
>TRBV5-6|-|TRBJ1-1
CASSLGAFTEAFF
>TRBV19|-|TRBJ1-5
CASSIDRGSYSNQPQHF
>TRBV28|TRBD1|TRBJ2-7
CAISTGTVPYEQYF
>TRBV13|-|TRBJ2-3
CASSLPPGTDTQYF
>TRBV4-2|-|TRBJ2-7
CASSQAWGEASYEQYF
>TRBV28|-|TRBJ2-7
CASSPNYEQYF
>TRBV28|TRBD1|TRBJ2-7
CASRDPGQGTYEQYF
>TRBV27|-|TRBJ1-2
CASSLLQGRNYGYTF
>TRBV28|TRBD1|TRBJ2-3
CASSIPRTGVDTQYF
>TRBV5-6|-|TRBJ1-2
CASSFSGTYGYTF
>TRBV9|-|TRBJ1-1
CASSVGQRMNTEAFF
>TRBV28|-|TRBJ2-7
CASSFEGNEQYF
>TRBV28|TRBD1|TRBJ1-2
CASSPRTGTGYGYTF
>TRBV11-3|TRBD1|TRBJ1-1
CASSSGQGISEAFF
>TRBV14|-|TRBJ2-3
CASSQAPWGADRTDTQYF
>TRBV4-1|TRBD2|-
CASSQIASGRHEQYF
>TRBV28|-|TRBJ1-5
CASSPRWGWDQQPQHF
>TRBV9|-|TRBJ2-1
CASSVGGAQYNEQFF
>TRBV9|-|TRBJ2-3
CASHGGRNTDTQYF
>TRBV13|-|TRBJ1-2
CASSLRFMTGYGYTF
>TRBV27|-|TRBJ2-3
CASSLWLGGEGTTNTQYF
>TRBV27|-|TRBJ2-7
CASKGGNSYEQYF
>TRBV15|-|TRBJ1-5
CATSRIGSNQPQHF
>TRBV2|-|TRBJ2-7
CASSGGTGDTYEQYF
>TRBV19|-|TRBJ2-2
CATNTGELFF
>TRBV28|-|TRBJ2-2
CATGEGASTGELFF
>TRBV5-4|-|TRBJ1-4
CASSQDGTRNEKLFF
>TRBV11-2|TRBD2|TRBJ2-5
CASSSVGGQETQYF
>TRBV28|-|TRBJ2-5
CASSSPDLVAQETQYF
>TRBV28|TRBD1|TRBJ2-7
CASSPRQGPLGEQYF
>TRBV4-1|-|TRBJ1-1
CASSPRGGTEAFF
>TRBV19|-|TRBJ2-5
CASSPMAQETQYF
>TRBV12-5|-|TRBJ2-1
CASGRYNEQFF
>TRBV28|-|TRBJ2-1
CASSLTGSSYNEQFF
>TRBV4-1|TRBD1|TRBJ1-4
CASSQDGQGALREKLFF
>TRBV19|-|TRBJ2-5
CASSSRGITLYQETQYF
>TRBV19|-|TRBJ1-2
CASSVRLLDGYTF
>TRBV13|TRBD1|TRBJ1-1
CASNFQGAEAFF
>TRBV2|-|TRBJ2-2
CATLLTTGELFF
>TRBV10-2|-|TRBJ2-7
CASSDRGPYEQYF